This is a list of T cell receptor beta chains from one sample in a study of blood T cell repertoires in COVID-19. The data were produced by immunoSEQ multiplex PCR, yet TCRdb's version contains in-frame clones alone and is incomplete. The sample shows approximately 50,000 clones, over 75% of them seen only once. The sample taken for sequencing was peripheral blood. Receptors originate from a human donor in a cohort sampled during active COVID-19. Both conserved end residues are part of each CDR3. Fields, in order: D gene, V gene, clone size, J gene, CDR3 protein, CDR3 DNA. A D gene is named only where the DNA matches it firmly. Expanded clones get a size class; other rows say once, few or many, or leave the size out.

d_gene: -
v_gene: TRBV28
abundance: -
j_gene: TRBJ2-7
CDR3aa: CASSGGLGPEGFGQYF
CDR3nt: TGTGCCAGCAGTGGGGGTCTGGGGCCGGAGGGGTTCGGGCAGTACTTC

d_gene: TRBD1
v_gene: TRBV28
abundance: -
j_gene: TRBJ1-2
CDR3aa: CASKPGQGHYGYTF
CDR3nt: TGTGCCAGCAAACCGGGACAGGGCCACTATGGCTACACCTTC

d_gene: -
v_gene: TRBV9
abundance: -
j_gene: TRBJ2-5
CDR3aa: CASSVSGGGETQYF
CDR3nt: TGTGCCAGCAGCGTTTCGGGGGGCGGAGAGACCCAGTACTTC

d_gene: TRBD1
v_gene: TRBV5-1
abundance: -
j_gene: TRBJ1-1
CDR3aa: CASSPSPGTGNTEAFF
CDR3nt: TGCGCCAGCAGCCCCTCACCCGGGACAGGGAACACTGAAGCTTTCTTT

d_gene: -
v_gene: TRBV9
abundance: -
j_gene: TRBJ2-5
CDR3aa: CASSVGGTGWQETQYF
CDR3nt: TGTGCCAGCAGCGTAGGAGGAACAGGGTGGCAAGAGACCCAGTACTTC

d_gene: -
v_gene: TRBV3-1/TRBV3-2
abundance: -
j_gene: TRBJ1-2
CDR3aa: CASSQEATKRGYTF
CDR3nt: TGTGCCAGCAGCCAAGAGGCGACGAAGCGTGGCTACACCTTC

d_gene: -
v_gene: TRBV4-3
abundance: once
j_gene: TRBJ2-7
CDR3aa: CASSQELGRVYEQYF
CDR3nt: TGCGCCAGCAGCCAAGAACTTGGCAGGGTCTACGAGCAGTACTTC

d_gene: -
v_gene: TRBV9
abundance: -
j_gene: TRBJ2-1
CDR3aa: CASSVERGPIDEQFF
CDR3nt: TGTGCCAGCAGCGTAGAAAGGGGCCCCATCGATGAGCAGTTCTTC

d_gene: -
v_gene: TRBV30
abundance: -
j_gene: TRBJ1-1
CDR3aa: CAWGSQGSNTEAFF
CDR3nt: TGTGCCTGGGGATCACAGGGATCGAACACTGAAGCTTTCTTT

d_gene: TRBD1
v_gene: TRBV19
abundance: once
j_gene: TRBJ2-3
CDR3aa: CASSIGTGGEDTQYF
CDR3nt: TGTGCCAGTAGTATAGGGACAGGGGGTGAAGATACGCAGTATTTT

d_gene: -
v_gene: TRBV7-3
abundance: -
j_gene: TRBJ2-3
CDR3aa: CASSLNPAITDTQYF
CDR3nt: TGTGCCAGCAGCTTAAACCCCGCGATAACAGATACGCAGTATTTT

d_gene: TRBD1
v_gene: TRBV7-2
abundance: -
j_gene: TRBJ1-1
CDR3aa: CASSLAPTGGNWGTEAFF
CDR3nt: TGTGCCAGCAGCTTAGCGCCCACAGGGGGCAATTGGGGGACTGAAGCTTTCTTT

d_gene: -
v_gene: TRBV19
abundance: -
j_gene: TRBJ2-3
CDR3aa: CASRRGLGTDTQYF
CDR3nt: TGTGCCAGTAGGAGGGGGTTGGGCACAGATACGCAGTATTTT

d_gene: -
v_gene: TRBV6-1
abundance: -
j_gene: TRBJ2-7
CDR3aa: CASSDQGQITYEQYF
CDR3nt: TGTGCCAGCAGTGACCAAGGACAGATAACCTACGAGCAGTACTTC